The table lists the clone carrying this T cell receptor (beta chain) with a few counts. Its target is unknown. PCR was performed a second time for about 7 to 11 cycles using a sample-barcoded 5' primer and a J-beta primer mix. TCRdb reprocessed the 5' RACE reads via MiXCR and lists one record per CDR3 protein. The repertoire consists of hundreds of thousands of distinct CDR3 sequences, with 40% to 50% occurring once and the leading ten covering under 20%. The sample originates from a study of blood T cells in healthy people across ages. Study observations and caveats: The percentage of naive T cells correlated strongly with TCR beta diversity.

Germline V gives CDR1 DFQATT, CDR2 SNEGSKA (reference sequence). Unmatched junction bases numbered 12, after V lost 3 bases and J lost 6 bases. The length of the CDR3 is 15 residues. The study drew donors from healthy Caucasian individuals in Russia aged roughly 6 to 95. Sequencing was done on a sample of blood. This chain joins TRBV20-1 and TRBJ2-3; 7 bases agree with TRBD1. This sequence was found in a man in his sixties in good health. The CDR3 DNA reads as TGCAGTGCTAGCATTCAAAAGGGGGCGTTGGATACGCAGTATTTT. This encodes CSASIQKGALDTQYF.